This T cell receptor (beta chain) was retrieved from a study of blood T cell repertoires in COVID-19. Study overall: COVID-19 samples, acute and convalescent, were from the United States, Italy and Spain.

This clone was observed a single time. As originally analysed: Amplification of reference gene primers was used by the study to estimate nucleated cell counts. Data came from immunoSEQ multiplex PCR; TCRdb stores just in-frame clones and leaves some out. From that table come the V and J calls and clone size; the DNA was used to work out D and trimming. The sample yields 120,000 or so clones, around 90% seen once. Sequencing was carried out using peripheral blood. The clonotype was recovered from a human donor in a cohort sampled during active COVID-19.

This CDR3 reads CASSLLEKLFF. CDR3 DNA sequence: TGTGCCAGCAGCTTATTAGAAAAACTGTTTTTT. The V gene is TRBV11-2, the J gene TRBJ1-4, with D unresolved. Per germline, CDR1 SGHAT and CDR2 FQNNGV. The CDR3 runs 11 residues. With 2 bases removed from V and 8 bases from J, the gap between germline ends came to 3 bases.